The following is a T cell receptor (beta chain) sequence with its context. What this receptor recognizes is not known. No base quality values were provided; no much bigger clone lies one nucleotide off. The data are from a study of response to subunit inactivated influenza vaccine listed by TCRdb under 2018. In terms of the full investigation: The study used deep quantitative T cell receptor repertoire profiling to track responses to a trivalent subunit inactivated influenza vaccine. General study outcomes and caveats: It was suggested by the authors that each seasonal influenza vaccination may recruit only a limited number of new T cells.

The library was obtained by RT-PCR. TCRdb lists the instrument as Illumina HiSeq 2500. TCRdb trimmed the raw reads at Q25, called clones with MiXCR and kept productive beta chains. All rows with the same CDR3 protein become a single entry with the most common DNA and genes. The sample profile shows around 530,000 distinct CDR3 sequences; 12% of them were found once. The ten largest clones add up to approximately 10% of the sample. According to the germline V gene, CDR1 reads SGHTA and CDR2 reads FQGNSA. Taken from cysteine to phenylalanine, the CDR3 has 15 residues. The sequence is cut down to CDR3 DNA, 45 bases in frame from base 1. V loses 0 bases of germline sequence and J loses 5 bases, and the interval between the two ends is 13 bases.

The receptor comes from a man aged 50 or older who received an inactivated influenza vaccine. Donor details come from another sample of the same person, matched by shared clones. This material consisted of PBMCs from blood, taken on the day of vaccination. Recombination connected TRBV7-2 to TRBJ2-5; the D gene remains uncertain. This receptor has the CDR3 CASSLAKAGWETQYF. The sequenced DNA: TGTGCCAGCAGCTTAGCGAAGGCCGGGTGGGAGACCCAGTACTTC.